This T cell receptor (beta chain) was found in a study of cytomegalovirus exposure and HLA in healthy donors. Method: immunoSEQ multiplex PCR; TCRdb's copy keeps in-frame clones and lacks some. Among about 73,000 clones listed, about 90% were seen once. The CDR3 contains 12 residues. The V and J ends lost 5 bases and 6 bases respectively, with 8 bases between them. Germline assignment: CDR1 SEHNR and CDR2 FQNEAQ (reference sequence). Sequencing was carried out using PBMCs. This sequence was found in a young woman in good health and CMV-seropositive. The chain carries TRBV7-9 and TRBJ2-1; D is unresolved. This chain's CDR3 is CASSRASNEQFF. The CDR3 nucleotides are TGTGCCAGCAGCCGAGCGAGCAATGAGCAGTTCTTC.